This T cell receptor (beta chain) emerged from a study of cytomegalovirus exposure and HLA in healthy donors. Study outcomes and limitations: Confirmation in vitro established that a few CMV-associated chains were specific for CMV antigens. Reported performance of the classifier showed diagnosis of cytomegalovirus status with high specificity and sensitivity.

In regard to this clone: The antigen remains unidentified.

This CDR3 contains 17 residues. Germline V CDR1 and CDR2: MNHNS, SASEGT. Trimming took 4 bases from V and 7 from J; bases not matched to a gene: 18. Primers: 60 Vbeta forward and 13 Jbeta reverse. Measured with immunoSEQ multiplex PCR; TCRdb has only the in-frame clones, and not every one. The sample carries over 150,000 clones, 70% to 75% recorded once. This TCR was sampled from a male donor in good health and CMV-seronegative. The chain has TRBV6-1 and TRBJ1-2; 7 bases map to TRBD1. The sequencing sample was made of PBMCs. DNA of the CDR3: TGTGCCAGCAGTGGGGGGAGACAGGGTGGGCCCCGGTTTGGCTACACCTTC. It is translated as CASSGGRQGGPRFGYTF.